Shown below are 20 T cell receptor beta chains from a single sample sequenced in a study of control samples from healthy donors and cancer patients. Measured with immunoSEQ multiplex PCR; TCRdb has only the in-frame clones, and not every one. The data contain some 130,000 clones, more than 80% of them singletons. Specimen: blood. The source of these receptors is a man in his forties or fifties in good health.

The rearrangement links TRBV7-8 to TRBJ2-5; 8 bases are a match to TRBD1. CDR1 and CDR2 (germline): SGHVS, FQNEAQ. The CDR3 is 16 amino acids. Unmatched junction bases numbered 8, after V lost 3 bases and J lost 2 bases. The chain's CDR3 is CASSFLAGQGQETQYF. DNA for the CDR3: TGTGCCAGCAGCTTTTTGGCCGGACAGGGTCAAGAGACCCAGTACTTC.

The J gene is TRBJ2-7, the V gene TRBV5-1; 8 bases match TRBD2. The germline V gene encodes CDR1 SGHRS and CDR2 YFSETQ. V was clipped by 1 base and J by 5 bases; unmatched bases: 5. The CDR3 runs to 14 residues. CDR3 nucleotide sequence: TGCGCCAGCAGCTTGTACGGGGGGGCAAACGAGCAGTACTTC. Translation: CASSLYGGANEQYF.

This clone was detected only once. In DNA, the CDR3 is TGTGCCAGCAGCTTGTCGATGGCGGGAAATACGCAGTATTTT. Protein: CASSLSMAGNTQYF. The chain links TRBV5-4 to TRBJ2-3, with D tentatively TRBD2 (6 bases). The CDR3 runs 14 residues. Germline values: CDR1 SGHNT, CDR2 YYREEE (reference sequence). The V and J ends lost 1 base and 7 bases respectively, with 13 bases between them. The full variable domain, with the rest looked up from reference TRBV5-4 and TRBJ2-3, is ETGVTQSPTHLIKTRGQQVTLRCSSQSGHNTVSWYQQALGQGPQFIFQYYREEENGRGNFPPRFSGLQFPNYSSELNVNALELDDSALYLCASSLSMAGNTQYFGPGTRLTVL.

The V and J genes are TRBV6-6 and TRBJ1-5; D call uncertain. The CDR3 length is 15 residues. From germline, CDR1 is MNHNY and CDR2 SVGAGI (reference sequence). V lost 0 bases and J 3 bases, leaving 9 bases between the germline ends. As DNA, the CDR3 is TGTGCCAGCAGTTACTCGAGCACCAACAATCAGCCCCAGCATTTT. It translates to CASSYSSTNNQPQHF.

The CDR3 nucleotides are TGTGCCAGCAGCCAAAGAGGTCAGGGAAGGGAGGGCTACACCTTC. Translation: CASSQRGQGREGYTF. This chain uses TRBV11-2 with TRBJ1-2; the D gene is possibly TRBD1 (5 bases). Germline loops: CDR1 SGHAT, CDR2 FQNNGV. CDR3 size: 15 residues. V was trimmed by 5 bases and J by 8 bases, leaving 21 bases between them.

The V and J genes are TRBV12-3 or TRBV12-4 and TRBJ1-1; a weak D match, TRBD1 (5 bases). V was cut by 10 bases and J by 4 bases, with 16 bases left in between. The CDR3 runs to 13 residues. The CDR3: CAILPGTGTEAFF. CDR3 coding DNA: TGTGCCATCCTCCCGGGGACTGGCACTGAAGCTTTCTTT.

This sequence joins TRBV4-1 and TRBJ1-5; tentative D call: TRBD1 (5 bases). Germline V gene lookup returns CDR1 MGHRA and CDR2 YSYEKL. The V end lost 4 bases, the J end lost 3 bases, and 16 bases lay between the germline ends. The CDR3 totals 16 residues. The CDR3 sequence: CASSPHGGGDNQPQHF. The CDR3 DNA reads TGCGCCAGCAGCCCCCATGGTGGGGGGGACAATCAGCCCCAGCATTTT.

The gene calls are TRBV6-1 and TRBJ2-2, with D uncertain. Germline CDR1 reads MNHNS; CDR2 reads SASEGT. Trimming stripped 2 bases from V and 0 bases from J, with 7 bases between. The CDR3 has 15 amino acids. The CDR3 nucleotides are TGTGCCAGCAGTGAACACAGCGCGAACACCGGGGAGCTGTTTTTT. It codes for CASSEHSANTGELFF.

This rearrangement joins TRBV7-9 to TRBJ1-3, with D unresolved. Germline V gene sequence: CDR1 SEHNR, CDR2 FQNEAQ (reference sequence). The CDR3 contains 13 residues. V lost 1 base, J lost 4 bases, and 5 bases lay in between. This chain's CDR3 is CASSLGYGNTIYF. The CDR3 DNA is TGTGCCAGCAGCTTAGGTTACGGAAACACCATATATTTT. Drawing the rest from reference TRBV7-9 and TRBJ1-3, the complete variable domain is DTGVSQNPRHKITKRGQNVTFRCDPISEHNRLYWYRQTLGQGPEFLTYFQNEAQLEKSRLLSDRFSAERPKGSFSTLEIQRTEQGDSAMYLCASSLGYGNTIYFGEGSWLTVV.

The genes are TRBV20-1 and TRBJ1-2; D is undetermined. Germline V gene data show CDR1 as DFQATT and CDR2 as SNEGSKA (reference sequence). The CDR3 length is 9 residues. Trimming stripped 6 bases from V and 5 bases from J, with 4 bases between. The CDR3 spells CSALYGYTF. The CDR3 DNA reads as TGCAGTGCCCTTTATGGCTACACCTTC.

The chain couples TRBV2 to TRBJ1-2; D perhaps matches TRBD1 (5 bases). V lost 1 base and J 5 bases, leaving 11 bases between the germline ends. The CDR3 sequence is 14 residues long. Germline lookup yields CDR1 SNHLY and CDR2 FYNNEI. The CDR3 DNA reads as TGTGCCAGCAGTGAAGTAGAGGGGACTTATGGCTACACCTTC. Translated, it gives CASSEVEGTYGYTF.

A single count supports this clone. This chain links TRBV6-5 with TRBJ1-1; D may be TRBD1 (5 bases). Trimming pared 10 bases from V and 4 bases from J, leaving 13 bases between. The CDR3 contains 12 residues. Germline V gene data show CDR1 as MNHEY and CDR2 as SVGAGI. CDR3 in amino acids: CATIGGVTEAFF. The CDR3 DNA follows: TGTGCCACAATCGGGGGAGTCACTGAAGCTTTCTTT.

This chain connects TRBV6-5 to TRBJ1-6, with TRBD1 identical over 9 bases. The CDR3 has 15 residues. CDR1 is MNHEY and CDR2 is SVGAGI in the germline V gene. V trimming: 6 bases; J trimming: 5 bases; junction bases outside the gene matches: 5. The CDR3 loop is CASRGTGLNNSPLHF. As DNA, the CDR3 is TGTGCCAGCAGAGGGACAGGGCTGAATAATTCACCCCTCCACTTT.

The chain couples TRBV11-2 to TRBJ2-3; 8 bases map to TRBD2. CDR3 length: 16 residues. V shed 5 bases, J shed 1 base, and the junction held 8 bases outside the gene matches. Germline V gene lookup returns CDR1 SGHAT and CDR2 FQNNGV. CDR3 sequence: CASSRLVSGGTDTQYF. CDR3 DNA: TGTGCCAGCAGCCGCCTCGTTAGCGGGGGCACAGATACGCAGTATTTT.

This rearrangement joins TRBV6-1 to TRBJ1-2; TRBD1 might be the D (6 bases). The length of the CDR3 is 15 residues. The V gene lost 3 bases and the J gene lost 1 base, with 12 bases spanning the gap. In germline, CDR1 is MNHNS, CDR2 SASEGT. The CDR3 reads CASSEKGGLNYGYTF. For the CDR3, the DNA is TGTGCCAGCAGTGAGAAGGGGGGGCTTAACTATGGCTACACCTTC.

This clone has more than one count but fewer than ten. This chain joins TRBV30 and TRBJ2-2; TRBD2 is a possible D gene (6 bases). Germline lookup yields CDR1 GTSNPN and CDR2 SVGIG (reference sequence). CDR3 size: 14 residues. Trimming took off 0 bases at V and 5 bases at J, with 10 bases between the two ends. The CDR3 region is CAWSVSRGTGELFF. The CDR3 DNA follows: TGTGCCTGGAGTGTATCACGGGGGACCGGGGAGCTGTTTTTT.

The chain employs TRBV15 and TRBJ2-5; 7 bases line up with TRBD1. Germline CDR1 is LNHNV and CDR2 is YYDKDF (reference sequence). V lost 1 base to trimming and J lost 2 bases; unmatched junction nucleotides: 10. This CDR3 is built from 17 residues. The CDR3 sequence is CATSRVRGDSGQETQYF. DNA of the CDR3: TGTGCCACCAGCAGAGTCCGTGGGGACAGCGGACAAGAGACCCAGTACTTC. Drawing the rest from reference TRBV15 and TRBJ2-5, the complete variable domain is DAMVIQNPRYQVTQFGKPVTLSCSQTLNHNVMYWYQQKSSQAPKLLFHYYDKDFNNEADTPDNFQSRRPNTSFCFLDIRSPGLGDTAMYLCATSRVRGDSGQETQYFGPGTRLLVL.

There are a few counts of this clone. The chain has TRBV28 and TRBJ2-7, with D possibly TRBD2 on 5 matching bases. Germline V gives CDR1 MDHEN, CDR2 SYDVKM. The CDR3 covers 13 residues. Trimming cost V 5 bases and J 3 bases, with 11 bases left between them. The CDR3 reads CASSGETNYEQYF. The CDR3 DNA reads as TGTGCCAGCAGTGGGGAGACTAACTACGAGCAGTACTTC.

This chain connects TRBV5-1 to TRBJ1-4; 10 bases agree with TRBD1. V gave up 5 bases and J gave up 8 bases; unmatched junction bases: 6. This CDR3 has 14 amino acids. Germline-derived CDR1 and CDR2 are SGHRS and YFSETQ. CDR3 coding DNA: TGCGCCAGCAGACTGACAGGGGGCCCGGAAAAACTGTTTTTT. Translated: CASRLTGGPEKLFF.

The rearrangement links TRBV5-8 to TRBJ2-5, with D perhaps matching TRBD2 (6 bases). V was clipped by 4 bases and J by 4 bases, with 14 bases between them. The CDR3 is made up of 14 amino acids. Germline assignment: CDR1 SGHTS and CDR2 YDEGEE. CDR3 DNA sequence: TGTGCCAGCAGCCTAACCGGGAGAGGAGAGACCCAGTACTTC. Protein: CASSLTGRGETQYF.